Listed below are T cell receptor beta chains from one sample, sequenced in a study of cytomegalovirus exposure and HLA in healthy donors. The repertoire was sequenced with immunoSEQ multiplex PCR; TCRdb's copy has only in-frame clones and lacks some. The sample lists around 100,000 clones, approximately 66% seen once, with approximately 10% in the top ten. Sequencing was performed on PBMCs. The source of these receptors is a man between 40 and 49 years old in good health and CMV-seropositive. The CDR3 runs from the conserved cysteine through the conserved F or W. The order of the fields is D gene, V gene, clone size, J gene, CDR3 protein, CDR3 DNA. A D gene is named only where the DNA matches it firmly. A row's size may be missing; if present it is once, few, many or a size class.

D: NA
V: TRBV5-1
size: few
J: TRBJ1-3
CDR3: CASSLTSSGNTIYF
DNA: TGCGCCAGCAGCTTAACCAGCTCTGGAAACACCATATATTTT

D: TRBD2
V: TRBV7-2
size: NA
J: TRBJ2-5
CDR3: CASSATSVGGTQYF
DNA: TGTGCCAGCAGCGCCACTAGCGTGGGGGGGACCCAGTACTTC

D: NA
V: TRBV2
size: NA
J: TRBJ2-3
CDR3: CASSRRQGTDTQYF
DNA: TGTGCCAGCAGTCGGAGACAGGGCACAGATACGCAGTATTTT

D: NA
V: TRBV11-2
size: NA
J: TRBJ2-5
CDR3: CASSLNGLAGETQYF
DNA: TGTGCCAGCAGCTTAAATGGGCTAGCTGGGGAGACCCAGTACTTC

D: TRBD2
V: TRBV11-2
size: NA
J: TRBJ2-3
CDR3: CASSSRLAGESDTQYF
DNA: TGTGCCAGCAGCTCGCGACTAGCGGGAGAATCAGATACGCAGTATTTT

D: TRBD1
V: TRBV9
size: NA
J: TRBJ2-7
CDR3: CASSSGDRPYEQYF
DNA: TGTGCCAGCAGCTCCGGGGACAGGCCCTACGAGCAGTACTTC

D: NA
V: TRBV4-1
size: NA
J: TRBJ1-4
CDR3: CASSQIGRGGGTKLFF
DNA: TGCGCCAGCAGCCAAATTGGTCGGGGGGGCGGGACAAAACTGTTTTTT

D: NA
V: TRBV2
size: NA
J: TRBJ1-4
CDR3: CAGLRVGEEKLFF
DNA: TGTGCCGGTCTCAGGGTTGGAGAGGAAAAACTGTTTTTT

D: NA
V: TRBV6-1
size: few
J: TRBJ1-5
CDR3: CASSEWGTNSNQPQHF
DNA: TGTGCCAGCAGTGAATGGGGCACCAATAGCAATCAGCCCCAGCATTTT

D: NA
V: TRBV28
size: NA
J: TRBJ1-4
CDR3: CASSTGPDNEKLFF
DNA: TGTGCCAGCAGTACAGGGCCTGATAATGAAAAACTGTTTTTT

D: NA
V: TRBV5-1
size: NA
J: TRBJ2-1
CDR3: CASRTNVYATNEQFF
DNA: TGCGCCAGCCGCACCAACGTGTACGCGACAAATGAGCAGTTCTTC

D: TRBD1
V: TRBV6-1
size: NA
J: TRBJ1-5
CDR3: CASSLKQGLFQPQHF
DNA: TGTGCCAGCAGCTTGAAACAGGGGTTGTTTCAGCCCCAGCATTTT

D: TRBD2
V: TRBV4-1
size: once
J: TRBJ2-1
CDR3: CASSQISGRPDDEQFF
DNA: TGCGCCAGCAGCCAGATTAGCGGGAGGCCCGACGATGAGCAGTTCTTC

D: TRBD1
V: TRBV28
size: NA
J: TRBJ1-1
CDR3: CASSLYRGGNTEAFF
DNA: TGTGCCAGCAGTTTATACAGGGGGGGGAACACTGAAGCTTTCTTT

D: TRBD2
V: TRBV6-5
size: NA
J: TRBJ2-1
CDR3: CASSYYSGRPLDEQFF
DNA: TGTGCCAGCAGTTACTATAGCGGGAGGCCTCTGGATGAGCAGTTCTTC

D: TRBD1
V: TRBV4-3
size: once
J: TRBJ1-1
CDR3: CASSQDRGGQGDTEAFF
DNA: TGCGCCAGCAGCCAAGATAGGGGTGGACAGGGCGATACTGAAGCTTTCTTT

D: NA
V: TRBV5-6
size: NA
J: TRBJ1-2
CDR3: CASSLGQHSMGGYTF
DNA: TGTGCCAGCAGCTTGGGACAGCACTCAATGGGAGGCTACACCTTC

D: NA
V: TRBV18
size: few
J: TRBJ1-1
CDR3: CASSPMSMNTEAFF
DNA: TGTGCCAGCTCACCAATGTCTATGAACACTGAAGCTTTCTTT

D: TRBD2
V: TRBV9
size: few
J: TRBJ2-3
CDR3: CASSNQGQAGGPDTQYF
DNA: TGTGCCAGCAGCAACCAAGGCCAAGCGGGAGGGCCGGATACGCAGTATTTT

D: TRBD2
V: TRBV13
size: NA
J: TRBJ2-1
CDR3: CASSQRTSGRGSYNEQFF
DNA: TGTGCCAGCAGCCAAAGGACTAGCGGGAGGGGGTCCTACAATGAGCAGTTCTTC

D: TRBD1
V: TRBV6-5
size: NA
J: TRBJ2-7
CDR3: CASSYSTGTANYEQYF
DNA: TGTGCCAGCAGTTATTCAACCGGGACAGCGAACTACGAGCAGTACTTC

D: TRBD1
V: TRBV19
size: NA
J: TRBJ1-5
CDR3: CASSINRQGVENQPQHF
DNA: TGTGCCAGTAGTATAAACCGACAGGGTGTGGAGAATCAGCCCCAGCATTTT

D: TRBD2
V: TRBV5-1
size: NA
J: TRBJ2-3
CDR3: CASSRIAGGTDTQYF
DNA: TGCGCCAGCAGCCGTATAGCGGGAGGCACAGATACGCAGTATTTT

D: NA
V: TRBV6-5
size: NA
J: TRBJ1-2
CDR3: CASSSPTAYGYTF
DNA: TGTGCCAGCAGTTCGCCGACAGCCTATGGCTACACCTTC

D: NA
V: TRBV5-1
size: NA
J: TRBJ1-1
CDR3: CASSLPRVGTEAFF
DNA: TGCGCCAGCAGCTTACCCAGGGTGGGAACTGAAGCTTTCTTT

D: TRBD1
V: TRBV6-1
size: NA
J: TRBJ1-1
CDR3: CASSNRDRNTEAFF
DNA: TGTGCCAGCAGTAACCGGGACAGAAACACTGAAGCTTTCTTT

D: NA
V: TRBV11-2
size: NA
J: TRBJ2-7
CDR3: CASSPGLVYEQYF
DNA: TGTGCCAGCAGCCCTGGACTCGTCTACGAGCAGTACTTC

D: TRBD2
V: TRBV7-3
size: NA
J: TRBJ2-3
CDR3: CASSLLGLAGGADTQYF
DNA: TGTGCCAGCAGCTTATTGGGACTAGCGGGAGGGGCAGATACGCAGTATTTT

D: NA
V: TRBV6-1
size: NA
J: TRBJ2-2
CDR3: CASSEVGQSNTGELFF
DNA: TGTGCCAGCAGTGAAGTTGGACAGTCGAACACCGGGGAGCTGTTTTTT

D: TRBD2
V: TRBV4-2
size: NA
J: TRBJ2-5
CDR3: CASSQDLADKETQYF
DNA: TGTGCCAGCAGCCAAGATCTAGCGGATAAAGAGACCCAGTACTTC

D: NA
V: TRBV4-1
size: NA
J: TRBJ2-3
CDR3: CASSQRPAGGTDTQYF
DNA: TGCGCCAGCAGCCAACGGCCGGCAGGGGGCACAGATACGCAGTATTTT

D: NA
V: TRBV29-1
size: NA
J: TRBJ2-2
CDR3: CSVGGGQMNTGELFF
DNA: TGCAGCGTTGGAGGCGGACAAATGAACACCGGGGAGCTGTTTTTT

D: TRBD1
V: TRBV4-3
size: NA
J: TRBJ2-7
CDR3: CASSQATGTGYEQYF
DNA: TGCGCCAGCAGCCAAGCGACCGGGACAGGGTACGAGCAGTACTTC

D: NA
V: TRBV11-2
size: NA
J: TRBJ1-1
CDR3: CASSLGVRVSTEAFF
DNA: TGTGCCAGCAGCTTAGGGGTCAGGGTGAGCACTGAAGCTTTCTTT

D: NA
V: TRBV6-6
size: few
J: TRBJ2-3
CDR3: CASSYGRITDTQYF
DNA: TGTGCCAGCAGTTACGGGAGGATCACAGATACGCAGTATTTT

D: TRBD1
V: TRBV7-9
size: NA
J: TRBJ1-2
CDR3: CASSLMGQEGYTF
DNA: TGTGCCAGCAGCTTAATGGGACAGGAAGGCTACACCTTC

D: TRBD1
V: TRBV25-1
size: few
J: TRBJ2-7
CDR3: CASNRGYEQYF
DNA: TGTGCCAGTAACAGGGGTTACGAGCAGTACTTC

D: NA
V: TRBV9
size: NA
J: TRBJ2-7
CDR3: CASSTGTPGSYEQYF
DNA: TGTGCCAGCAGCACCGGGACTCCAGGCTCCTACGAGCAGTACTTC

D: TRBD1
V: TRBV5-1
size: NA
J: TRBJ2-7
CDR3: CASSSYRGSYEQYF
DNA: TGCGCCAGCAGCTCATACAGGGGATCCTACGAGCAGTACTTC

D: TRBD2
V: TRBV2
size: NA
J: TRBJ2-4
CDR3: CASSGTRLAGGSDIQYF
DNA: TGTGCCAGCAGTGGAACAAGACTAGCGGGAGGGTCCGACATTCAGTACTTC

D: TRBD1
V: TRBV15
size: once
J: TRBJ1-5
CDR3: CATSRGQSNQPQHF
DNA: TGTGCCACCAGCAGGGGACAGAGCAATCAGCCCCAGCATTTT

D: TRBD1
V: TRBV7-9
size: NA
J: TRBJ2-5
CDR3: CASSPRQGIIETQYF
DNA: TGTGCCAGCAGCCCCCGACAGGGGATTATAGAGACCCAGTACTTC

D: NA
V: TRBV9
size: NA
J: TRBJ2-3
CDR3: CASSEPGSDTQYF
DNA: TGTGCCAGCAGCGAACCAGGTTCAGATACGCAGTATTTT

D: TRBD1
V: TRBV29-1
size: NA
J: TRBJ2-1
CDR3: CSVEPGGSYNEQFF
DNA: TGCAGCGTTGAGCCAGGGGGCTCCTACAATGAGCAGTTCTTC

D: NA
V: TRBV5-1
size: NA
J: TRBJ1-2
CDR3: CASSRGGNYGYTF
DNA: TGCGCCAGCAGCCGAGGGGGTAACTATGGCTACACCTTC

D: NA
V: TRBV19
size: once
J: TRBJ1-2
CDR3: CASSKPDSQGYGYTF
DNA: TGTGCCAGTAGTAAGCCGGACAGTCAAGGCTATGGCTACACCTTC

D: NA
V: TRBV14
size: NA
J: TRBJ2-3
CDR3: CASSNSADTDTQYF
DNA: TGTGCCAGCAGCAATAGCGCCGACACAGATACGCAGTATTTT